This T cell receptor beta chain was documented in a study of breast tumors, draining lymph nodes, adjacent tissues. To note about this clonotype: At one end the junction does not follow the germline gene, possibly because of a read error.

TCRdb fed the multiplex PCR reads into MiXCR, producing one record per CDR3 protein. The repertoire holds 20,000 to 25,000 distinct CDR3 sequences, around 40% seen once, with roughly 24% in the top ten. The CDR3 is made up of 15 amino acids. The chain recombines TRBV12-3 or TRBV12-4 with TRBJ2-7; 8 positions match TRBD2. The source material was breast tumor tissue. The TCR sequence derives from a female donor with breast cancer. Some clones in this sample may be carry-over from other donors' samples. The CDR3 loop reads CASSPSGSSAYGQYF. DNA for the CDR3: TGTGCCAGCAGTCCCAGCGGGAGCTCTGCCTACGGGCAGTACTTC.